This TCR delta chain was found in a study of γδ T cells in repeated Plasmodium falciparum infection. At the level of the study: Donors were malaria-exposed Malian children or age- and gender-matched Australian children. General study findings and limits: The Malian cohort came from a small rural village of predominantly one ethnic group. Repeated controlled infections reportedly drove waves of new clonotype selection in Vdelta2-negative, mostly Vdelta1+, gammadelta repertoires.

Of note for this clone: The antigen remains unidentified. Translating this DNA gives a protein that differs at residue 12 from the TCRdb one, which belongs to a much larger clone; a read error is likely, and the protein shown is this translation.

In germline, CDR1 is TSWWSYY, CDR2 QGS. The CDR3 loop spans 19 amino acids. Between the trimmed V and J ends, which lost 9 bases and 5 bases, there was a span of 26 bases. Gammadelta T cells were flow-sorted from PBMC into Vgamma9/Vdelta2+ and Vdelta2-negative populations for bulk analysis. TRG and TRD sequences were obtained from every sorted gammadelta sample. TCRdb processed the multiplex PCR reads again with the CATT caller. This table has 50,000 to 65,000 delta-chain clones, around 1.7% appearing once. The sequenced material came from gamma-delta T cells from blood. The V and J genes are TRDV1 and TRDJ3; D may be TRDD3 (6 bases). The J gene, absent from TCRdb, was called here by matching the DNA to germline. This TCR was recovered from a pool of human donors (malaria-infected and uninfected, not separated). CDR3: CALEPSLRGTSRDTRQMFF. DNA of the CDR3: TGTGCTCTCGAACCTTCACTCAGGGGGACATCCCGGGACACCCGACAGATGTTTTTC.